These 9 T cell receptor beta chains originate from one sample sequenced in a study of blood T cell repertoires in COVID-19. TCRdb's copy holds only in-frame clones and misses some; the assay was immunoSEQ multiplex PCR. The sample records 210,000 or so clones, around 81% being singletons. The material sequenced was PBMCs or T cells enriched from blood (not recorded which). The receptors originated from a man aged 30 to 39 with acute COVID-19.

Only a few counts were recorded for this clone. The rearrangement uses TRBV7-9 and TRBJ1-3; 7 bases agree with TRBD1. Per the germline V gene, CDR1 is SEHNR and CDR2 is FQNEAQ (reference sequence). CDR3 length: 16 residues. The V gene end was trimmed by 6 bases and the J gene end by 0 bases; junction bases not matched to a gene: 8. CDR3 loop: CASRPITGDSGNTIYF. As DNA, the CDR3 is TGTGCCAGCAGACCAATCACAGGGGACTCTGGAAACACCATATATTTT.

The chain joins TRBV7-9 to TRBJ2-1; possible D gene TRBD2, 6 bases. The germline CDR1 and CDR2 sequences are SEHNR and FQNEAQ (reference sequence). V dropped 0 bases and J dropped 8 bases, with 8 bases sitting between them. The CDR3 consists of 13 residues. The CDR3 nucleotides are TGTGCCAGCAGCTTAGCCGGGGGAGATGAGCAGTTCTTC. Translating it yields CASSLAGGDEQFF.

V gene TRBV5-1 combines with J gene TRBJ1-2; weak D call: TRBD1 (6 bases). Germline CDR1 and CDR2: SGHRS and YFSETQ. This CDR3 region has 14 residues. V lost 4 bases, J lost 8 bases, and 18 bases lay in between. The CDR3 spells CASSLTGQGKGYTF. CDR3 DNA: TGCGCCAGCAGCCTGACAGGCCAGGGTAAGGGCTACACCTTC.

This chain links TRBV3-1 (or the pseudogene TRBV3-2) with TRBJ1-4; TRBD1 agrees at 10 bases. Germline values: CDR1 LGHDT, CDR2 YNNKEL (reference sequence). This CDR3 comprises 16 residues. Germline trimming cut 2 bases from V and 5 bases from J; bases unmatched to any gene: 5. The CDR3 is CASSQPDRGRNEKLFF. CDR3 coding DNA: TGTGCCAGCAGCCAACCCGACAGGGGGCGGAATGAAAAACTGTTTTTT.

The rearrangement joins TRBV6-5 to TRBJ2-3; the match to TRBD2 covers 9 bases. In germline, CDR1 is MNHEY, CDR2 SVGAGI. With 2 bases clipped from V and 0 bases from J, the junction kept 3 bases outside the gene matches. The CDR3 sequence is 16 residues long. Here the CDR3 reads CASSYGSGGSTDTQYF. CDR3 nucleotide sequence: TGTGCCAGCAGTTACGGGAGCGGGGGGAGCACAGATACGCAGTATTTT.

CDR3 coding DNA: TGCGCCAGCAGCTTGGGTAGCGGGGAAACAGATACGCAGTATTTT. This encodes CASSLGSGETDTQYF. J is TRBJ2-3 and V is TRBV5-1; 8 bases fit TRBD2. This CDR3 contains 15 residues. Germline trimming cut 0 bases from V and 3 bases from J; bases unmatched to any gene: 3. The germline CDR1 and CDR2 sequences are SGHRS and YFSETQ.

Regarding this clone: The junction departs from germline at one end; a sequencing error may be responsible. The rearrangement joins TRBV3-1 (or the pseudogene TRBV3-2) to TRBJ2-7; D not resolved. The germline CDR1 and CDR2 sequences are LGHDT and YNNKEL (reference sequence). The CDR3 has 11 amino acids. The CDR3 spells CASSSLRPCGF. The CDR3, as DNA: TGTGCCAGCAGCTCCCTGAGGCCCTGTGGCTTC.

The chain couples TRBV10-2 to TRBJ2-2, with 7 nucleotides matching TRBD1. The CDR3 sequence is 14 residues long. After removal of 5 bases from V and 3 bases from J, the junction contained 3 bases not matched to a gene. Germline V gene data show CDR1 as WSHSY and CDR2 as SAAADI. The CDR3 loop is CASSPQGYTGELFF. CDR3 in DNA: TGCGCCAGCAGTCCACAGGGGTACACCGGGGAGCTGTTTTTT.

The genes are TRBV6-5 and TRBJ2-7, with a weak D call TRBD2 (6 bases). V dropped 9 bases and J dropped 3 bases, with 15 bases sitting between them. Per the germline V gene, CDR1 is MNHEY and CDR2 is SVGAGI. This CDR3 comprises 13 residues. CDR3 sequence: CASLKSGGYEQYF. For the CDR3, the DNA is TGTGCCAGTTTAAAGTCCGGGGGCTACGAGCAGTACTTC.